The sequence of this T cell receptor (beta chain) was determined in a study of PD-1 blockade in classical Hodgkin lymphoma. This table comes from immunoSEQ multiplex PCR, and its TCRdb copy is limited to in-frame clones, with some not included. The sample contains some 30,000 clones, more than 85% of which appear only once. CDR3 length equals 15 residues. With V trimmed by 1 base and J by 5 bases, 2 bases remained unmatched. Germline V gene sequence: CDR1 LNHDA, CDR2 SQIVND (reference sequence). Stated time point: cycle 4 day 1 (C4D1), after more than five weeks of nivolumab. After autologous stem cell transplantation all patients relapsed, and prior brentuximab vedotin exposure differed between cohorts. By magnetic negative selection, CD4+ T cells were purified from thawed PBMCs.

The receptor was derived from a human donor with classical Hodgkin lymphoma. The genes are TRBV19 and TRBJ2-2, with 9 bases fitting TRBD2. This material consisted of CD4+ T cells from blood, taken before the fourth cycle of nivolumab. CDR3 region: CASSIVLAGTGELFF. For the CDR3, the DNA is TGTGCCAGTAGTATAGTTCTAGCGGGAACCGGGGAGCTGTTTTTT.